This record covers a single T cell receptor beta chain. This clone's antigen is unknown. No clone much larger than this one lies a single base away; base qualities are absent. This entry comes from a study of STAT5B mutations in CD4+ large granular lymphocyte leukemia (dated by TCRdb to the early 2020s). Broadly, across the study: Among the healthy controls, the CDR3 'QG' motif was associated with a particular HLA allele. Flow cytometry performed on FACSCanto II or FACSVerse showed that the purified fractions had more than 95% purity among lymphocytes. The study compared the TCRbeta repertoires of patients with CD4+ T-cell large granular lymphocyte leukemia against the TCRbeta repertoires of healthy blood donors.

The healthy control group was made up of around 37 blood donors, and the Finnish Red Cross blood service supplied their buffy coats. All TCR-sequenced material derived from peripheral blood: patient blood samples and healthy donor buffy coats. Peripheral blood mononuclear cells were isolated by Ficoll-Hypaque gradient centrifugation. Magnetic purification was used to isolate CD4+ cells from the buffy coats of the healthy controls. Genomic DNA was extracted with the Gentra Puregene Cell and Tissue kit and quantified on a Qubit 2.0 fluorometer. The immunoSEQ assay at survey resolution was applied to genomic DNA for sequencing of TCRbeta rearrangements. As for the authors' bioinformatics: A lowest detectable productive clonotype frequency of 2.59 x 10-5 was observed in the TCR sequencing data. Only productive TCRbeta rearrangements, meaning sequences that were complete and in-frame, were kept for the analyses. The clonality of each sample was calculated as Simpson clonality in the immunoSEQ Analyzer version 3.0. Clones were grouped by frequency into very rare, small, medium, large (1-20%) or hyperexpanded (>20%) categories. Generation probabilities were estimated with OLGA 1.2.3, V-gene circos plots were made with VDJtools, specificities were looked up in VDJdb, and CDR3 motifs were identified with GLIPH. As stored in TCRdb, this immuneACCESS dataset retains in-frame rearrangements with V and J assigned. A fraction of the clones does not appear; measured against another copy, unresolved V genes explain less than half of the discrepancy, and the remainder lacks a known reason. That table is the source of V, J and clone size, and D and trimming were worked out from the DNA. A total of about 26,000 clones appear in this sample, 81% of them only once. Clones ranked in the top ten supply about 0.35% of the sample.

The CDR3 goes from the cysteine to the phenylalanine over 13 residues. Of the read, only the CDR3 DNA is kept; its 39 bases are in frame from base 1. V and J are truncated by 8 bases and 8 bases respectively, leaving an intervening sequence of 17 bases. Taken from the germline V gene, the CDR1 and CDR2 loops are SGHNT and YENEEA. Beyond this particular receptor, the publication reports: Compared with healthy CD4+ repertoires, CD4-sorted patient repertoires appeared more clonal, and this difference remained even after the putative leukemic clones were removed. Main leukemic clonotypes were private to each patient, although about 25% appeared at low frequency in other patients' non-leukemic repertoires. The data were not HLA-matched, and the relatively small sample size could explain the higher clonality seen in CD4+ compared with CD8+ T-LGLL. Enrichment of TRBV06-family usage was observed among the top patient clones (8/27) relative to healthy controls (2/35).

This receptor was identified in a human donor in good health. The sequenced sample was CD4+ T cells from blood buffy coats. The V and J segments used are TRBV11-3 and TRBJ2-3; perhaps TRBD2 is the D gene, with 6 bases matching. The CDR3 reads CASCRRDGGTQYF. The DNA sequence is TGTGCCAGCTGTCGGCGGGATGGAGGTACGCAGTATTTT.